Listed here is a single T cell receptor beta chain. Its antigen is unknown. The sample belongs to a study of vaccination effects on CD4 cells after COVID-19. Turning to the study itself: All participants had two doses of either the BNT162b2 or mRNA-1273 vaccine.

The CDR3 consists of 12 residues. V lost 6 bases and J lost 6, with 8 bases in between. CDR1 LGHDT and CDR2 YNNKEL come from the germline V gene (reference sequence). Antigen-specific CD4+ T cells were expanded with viral peptide pools in the ViraFEST assay before sequencing. Isolation of CD4+ T cells took place after about ten days of culture. Testing of the vaccine recipients showed negative nucleocapsid antibodies and no prior SARS-CoV-2 infection. A half-medium replacement with IL-2 medium was carried out on days 3 and 7. Sequencing was performed with immunoSEQ multiplex PCR; in TCRdb, only in-frame clones are kept and a portion is missing. The data show around 60,000 clones, around 76% seen once.

The specimen comprised CD4+ T cells from PBMCs cultured with HCoV-NL63 spike peptides, sampled before COVID-19 vaccination. The receptor was isolated from a human donor who received a COVID-19 vaccine. The genes are TRBV3-1 (or the pseudogene TRBV3-2) and TRBJ2-2; D ambiguous. The CDR3 reads CASRTYPGELFF. CDR3 nucleotides: TGTGCCAGCAGAACGTATCCCGGGGAGCTGTTTTTT.